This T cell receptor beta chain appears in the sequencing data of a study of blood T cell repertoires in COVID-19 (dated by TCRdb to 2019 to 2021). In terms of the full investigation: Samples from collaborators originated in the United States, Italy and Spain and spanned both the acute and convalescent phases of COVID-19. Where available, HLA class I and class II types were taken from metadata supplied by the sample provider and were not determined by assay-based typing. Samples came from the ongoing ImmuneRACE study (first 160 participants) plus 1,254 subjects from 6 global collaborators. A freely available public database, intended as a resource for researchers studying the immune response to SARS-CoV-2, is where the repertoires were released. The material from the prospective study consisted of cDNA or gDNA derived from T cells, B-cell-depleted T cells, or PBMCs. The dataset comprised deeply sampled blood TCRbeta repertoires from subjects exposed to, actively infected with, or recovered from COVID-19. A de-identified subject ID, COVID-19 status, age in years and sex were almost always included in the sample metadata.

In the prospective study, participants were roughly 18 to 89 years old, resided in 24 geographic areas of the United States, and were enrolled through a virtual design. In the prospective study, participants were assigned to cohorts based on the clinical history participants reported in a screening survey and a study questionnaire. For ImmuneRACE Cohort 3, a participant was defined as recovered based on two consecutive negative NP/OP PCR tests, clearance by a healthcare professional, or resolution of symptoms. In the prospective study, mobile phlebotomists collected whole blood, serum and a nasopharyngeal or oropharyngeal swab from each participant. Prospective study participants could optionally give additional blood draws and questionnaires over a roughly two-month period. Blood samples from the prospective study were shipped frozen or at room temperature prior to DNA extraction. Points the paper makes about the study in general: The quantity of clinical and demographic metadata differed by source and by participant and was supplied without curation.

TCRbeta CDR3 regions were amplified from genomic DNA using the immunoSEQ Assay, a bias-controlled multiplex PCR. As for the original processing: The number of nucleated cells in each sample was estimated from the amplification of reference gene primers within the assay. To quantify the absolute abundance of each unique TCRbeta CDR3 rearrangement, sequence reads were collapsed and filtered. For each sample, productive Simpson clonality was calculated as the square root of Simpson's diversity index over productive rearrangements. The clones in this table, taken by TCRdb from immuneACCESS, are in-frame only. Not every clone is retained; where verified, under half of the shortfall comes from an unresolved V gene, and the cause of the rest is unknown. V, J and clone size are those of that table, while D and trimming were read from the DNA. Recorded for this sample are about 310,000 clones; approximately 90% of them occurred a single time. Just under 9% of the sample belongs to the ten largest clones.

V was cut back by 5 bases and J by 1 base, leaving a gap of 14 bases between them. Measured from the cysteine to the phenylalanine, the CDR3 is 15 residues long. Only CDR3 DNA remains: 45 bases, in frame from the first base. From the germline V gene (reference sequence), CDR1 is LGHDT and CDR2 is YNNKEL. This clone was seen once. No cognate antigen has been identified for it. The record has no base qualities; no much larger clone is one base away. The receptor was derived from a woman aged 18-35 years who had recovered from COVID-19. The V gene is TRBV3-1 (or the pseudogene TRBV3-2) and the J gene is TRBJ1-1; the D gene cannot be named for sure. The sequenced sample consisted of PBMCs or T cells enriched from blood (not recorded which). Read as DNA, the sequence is TGTGCCAGCAGCTGGAACGGAGGACCGAACACTGAAGCTTTCTTT. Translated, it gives CASSWNGGPNTEAFF.